This T cell receptor beta chain was retrieved from a study of T cells in Graves' hyperthyroidism and ophthalmopathy (dated by TCRdb to about 2019). Regarding the complete study: Peripheral blood samples were taken at the time of initial diagnosis, prior to any treatment. The study also compared thyroid tissue and blood T-cell repertoires from several Graves' hyperthyroidism patients. Whether ophthalmopathy could be predicted prospectively was tested in an independent validation cohort made up of 18 to 20 hyperthyroidism patients plus 17 patients who later progressed to ophthalmopathy. A discovery cohort of fewer than 110 patients, approximately 45 with Graves' ophthalmopathy and about 58 with stable Graves' hyperthyroidism, was used to find distinguishing TCR V-J signatures. After sampling, hyperthyroidism patients received methimazole starting at 30 mg daily, and ophthalmopathy patients received high-dose intravenous methylprednisolone. The 75 to 100 discovery patients were randomly split 7:3 into training and test sets. TCR Vbeta CDR3 sequencing of around 130 peripheral blood samples (43 ophthalmopathy, 70 to 85 hyperthyroidism and some 17 progressor patients) is reported in the paper.

This clonotype was seen repeatedly, ten times or more. Its specific antigen is unknown. Base qualities are missing; no much larger clone stands one base away. The hyperthyroidism patients were between 18 and 65 years old and newly diagnosed, with a disease duration of less than 2 months. The study excluded patients with uncontrolled infections, other autoimmune diseases, pregnancy or lactation. Diagnoses were based on clinical symptoms, serum thyroxine and TRAb, thyroid ultrasound and orbital computed tomography. Blood from progressor patients was drawn when they were first diagnosed with hyperthyroidism, before any ophthalmopathy symptoms appeared. Ficoll-Paque density gradient centrifugation was used to isolate PBMCs from under 11 ml of fresh peripheral blood. Progressor patients were first diagnosed with Graves' hyperthyroidism and then developed ophthalmopathy during follow-up. Total RNA was extracted using Trizol reagent, and RNA quality was assessed on an Agilent 2100 Bioanalyzer.

From its cysteine to its phenylalanine, the CDR3 spans 15 amino acids. The only DNA kept is the CDR3, 45 bases in frame from the first base. V lost 3 bases and J lost 2 bases, and the count of bases not matched to a germline gene is 3. The TCR beta CDR3 regions were amplified from RNA transcripts. For the first round of RT-PCR on the TCR CDR3, the HTBI primer set was used together with the Qiagen OneStep RT-PCR kit. Libraries were constructed in a second round of multiplex PCR, after which size selection and purification were performed. Libraries were sequenced paired-end with 100 bp reads on an Illumina HiSeq2000. The authors processed their data as follows. SOAPnuke was used to process the raw data, with reads discarded if the reads contained adapters or uncalled bases, had a mean Phred below 15, or lacked an exact constant-primer or identifier match. High-quality paired reads were merged using COPE v1.2.5, and each unique nucleotide sequence was defined as a clonotype. MiTCR v1.1 was used to align clonotypes to the IMGT TRBV, TRBD and TRBJ reference segments. The analysis included only V-J combinations with a frequency above 0.0001, which together covered approximately 99% of the repertoires. The TCS score was defined as F50 (clonal expansion) divided by E x V (chaos), with BLOSUM62-based TCRdist calculated between CDR3 peptides within each V-J. Welch's t-statistics and random forest reduced fewer than 600 V-J features to roughly 13, which were used in a naive Bayes classifier (R e1071). TCRdb trimmed the raw reads at Q25, called clones with MiXCR and kept productive beta chains. Each entry is one CDR3 protein sequence, shown with its most common DNA and genes. The V and J calls here are based on TCRdb, not the publication. The sample table shows about 770,000 distinct CDR3 sequences, and roughly a sixth are seen once. Of the sample, 16% falls within the top ten clones.

What the authors observed across the whole study: Blood samples also contained most of the expanded thyroid clonotypes (frequency above 0.001), which suggests that blood repertoires may reflect thyroid immune responses. In cross-validation, a model built on a 13 V-J signature told ophthalmopathy apart from stable hyperthyroidism with 87.88% sensitivity and around 83% specificity, and in testing the same model reached 80%/75%. Sample size was not statistically predetermined, and blinding of investigators to group allocation was not performed. In validation, the model predicted progression to ophthalmopathy a median of about 6.5 months before onset, with roughly 70% sensitivity and about 75% specificity.

Sequencing used blood. The chain couples TRBV12-3 or TRBV12-4 to TRBJ2-3; 9 central nucleotides agree with TRBD2. This receptor was taken from a woman aged 45-65 years with Graves' hyperthyroidism that later progressed to Graves' ophthalmopathy. The DNA sequence is as follows: TGTGCCAGCAGTTTCAGCGGGGGGACCACAGATACGCAGTATTTT. Translated, this gives CASSFSGGTTDTQYF.